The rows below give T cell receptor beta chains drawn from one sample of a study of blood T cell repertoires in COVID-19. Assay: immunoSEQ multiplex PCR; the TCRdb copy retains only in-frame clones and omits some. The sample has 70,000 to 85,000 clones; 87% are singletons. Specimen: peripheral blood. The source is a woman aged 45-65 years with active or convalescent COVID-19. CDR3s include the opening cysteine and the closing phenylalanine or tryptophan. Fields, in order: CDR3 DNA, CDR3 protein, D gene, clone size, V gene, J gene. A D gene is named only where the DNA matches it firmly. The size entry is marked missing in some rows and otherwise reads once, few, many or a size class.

TGTGCCAGCAGCCATGGATTGCAGGCGAGCTCCTATAATTCACCCCTCCACTTT	CASSHGLQASSYNSPLHF	NA	NA	TRBV3-1/TRBV3-2	TRBJ1-6
TGTGCCAGCAGTCCCTCGACAGGGGTGGAGCAGTACTTC	CASSPSTGVEQYF	TRBD1	few	TRBV27	TRBJ2-7
TGTGCCAGCAGCCAAATCAGGGGGTCTTGGAACACCATATATTTT	CASSQIRGSWNTIYF	TRBD1	NA	TRBV3-1/TRBV3-2	TRBJ1-3
TGTGCCAGCAGCGACAGGCCCCGGGCAACTAATGAAAAACTGTTTTTT	CASSDRPRATNEKLFF	NA	NA	TRBV9	TRBJ1-4
TGTGCCAGCAGCGAACGACTAGCGGGGGGTCAAGAGACCCAGTACTTC	CASSERLAGGQETQYF	TRBD2	NA	TRBV13	TRBJ2-5
TGCGCCAGCAGCGGGGGACTAGCAGAGGAGACCCAGTACTTC	CASSGGLAEETQYF	TRBD2	NA	TRBV5-1	TRBJ2-5
TGTGCCAGCAGTCTTAGCGGGGGCGCAGATACGCAGTATTTT	CASSLSGGADTQYF	TRBD2	NA	TRBV6-5	TRBJ2-3
TGTGCCAGCAGTTCCTTAAAGTCTAGGAAAAACATTCAGTACTTC	CASSSLKSRKNIQYF	NA	NA	TRBV6-2/TRBV6-3	TRBJ2-4
TGTGCCAGCAGTGAATTGCGGCCGAGCTCTGGGGCCAACGTCCTGACTTTC	CASSELRPSSGANVLTF	NA	NA	TRBV2	TRBJ2-6
TGTGCCAGCAGCCTCAGGGGTGGGGCCTCTGAAGCTTTCTTT	CASSLRGGASEAFF	NA	NA	TRBV6-2/TRBV6-3	TRBJ1-1
TGTGCCAGCAGCCAAAGATTCGACGGGTATGGCTACACCTTC	CASSQRFDGYGYTF	NA	once	TRBV3-1/TRBV3-2	TRBJ1-2
TGTGCCAGCAGTGACAGATACCCGGTCACAGACCACTATGGCTACACCTTC	CASSDRYPVTDHYGYTF	NA	NA	TRBV6-4	TRBJ1-2
TGTGCCAGCAGCCTCCGACAGGGACCTGAAGCTTTCTTT	CASSLRQGPEAFF	TRBD1	NA	TRBV6-6	TRBJ1-1
TGCGCCAGCAGCCAAGATCCGGGGAACACTGAAGCTTTCTTT	CASSQDPGNTEAFF	NA	NA	TRBV4-3	TRBJ1-1
TGTACTCCCCAGGAGGCGGGCTCCTACGAGCAGTACTTC	CTPQEAGSYEQYF	NA	once	TRBV21-1	TRBJ2-7
TGTGCCAGCAAGGTCGCAGGGGGGATTGAAGCTTTCTTT	CASKVAGGIEAFF	TRBD1	few	TRBV7-8	TRBJ1-1
TGCGCCAGCAGCCAAGATTTCAAAACAGGGAAAACCTACGAGCAGTACTTC	CASSQDFKTGKTYEQYF	NA	few	TRBV4-1	TRBJ2-7
TGTGCCTGGAGTTTGGGGCCGACGAACACTGAAGCTTTCTTT	CAWSLGPTNTEAFF	NA	NA	TRBV30	TRBJ1-1
TGCAGTGCTAGTAGGCGGAACCAGAACACTGAAGCTTTCTTT	CSASRRNQNTEAFF	NA	NA	TRBV20-1	TRBJ1-1
TGTGCCAGTAGTATAGGGGCAGGGGGCTTGGGTGCTGTCACTGAAGCTTTCTTT	CASSIGAGGLGAVTEAFF	TRBD1	NA	TRBV19	TRBJ1-1
TGTGCCAGTAGCGGGGACAAATTTTATGGCTACACCTTC	CASSGDKFYGYTF	NA	NA	TRBV19	TRBJ1-2
TGTGCCAGCTCACCCCAGGACTATGGCTACACCTTC	CASSPQDYGYTF	NA	NA	TRBV18	TRBJ1-2
TGTGCCATCAGTGAGTCCCCCGGGACAGGGTCGTTCGGAGCTTTCTTT	CAISESPGTGSFGAFF	TRBD1	NA	TRBV10-3	TRBJ1-1
TGCGCCAGCAGCCAACTCAGGGGGTTAGGTTATGGCTACACCTTC	CASSQLRGLGYGYTF	TRBD1	NA	TRBV4-3	TRBJ1-2
TGTGCCAGCAGTGACCCTGGACAGGGGAGAGGAAATTCACCCCTCCACTTT	CASSDPGQGRGNSPLHF	TRBD1	NA	TRBV6-1	TRBJ1-6
TGTGCCAGCAGCTGGACAGGGCTCTCTGAAGCTTTCTTT	CASSWTGLSEAFF	TRBD1	NA	TRBV7-9	TRBJ1-1
TGTGCCAGCAGCGCAGGGGCAAACACTGAAGCTTTCTTT	CASSAGANTEAFF	NA	NA	TRBV7-2	TRBJ1-1
TGTGCCAGCAGTTTATCTAGTGACGGACAGAGTTATGGCTACACCTTC	CASSLSSDGQSYGYTF	NA	NA	TRBV27	TRBJ1-2
TGTGCCAGTATCTGGCGGATTCCTAGCAATCAGCCCCAGCATTTT	CASIWRIPSNQPQHF	NA	NA	TRBV19	TRBJ1-5
TGCGCCAGCAGCCCTATCACAGGGGGCGGGAGCTACGAGCAGTACTTC	CASSPITGGGSYEQYF	TRBD1	NA	TRBV4-1	TRBJ2-7
TGTGCCAGCCAACCAGGTACCACAGATACGCAGTATTTT	CASQPGTTDTQYF	NA	NA	TRBV7-2	TRBJ2-3
TGTGCCAGCAGCCACGACGCGGGACAGGCCAGCGGCTACACCTTC	CASSHDAGQASGYTF	TRBD1	NA	TRBV3-1/TRBV3-2	TRBJ1-2
TGTGCCTCATTGAAGGAGGGGGCATACATGAACACTGAAGCTTTCTTT	CASLKEGAYMNTEAFF	TRBD1	NA	TRBV30	TRBJ1-1
TGTGCCAGCAGTTTATCTGTGGGGAGTGGCTACACCTTC	CASSLSVGSGYTF	NA	NA	TRBV12-3/TRBV12-4	TRBJ1-2
TGTGCCAGCAGTGAAGTAGGAGCAGATACGCAGTATTTT	CASSEVGADTQYF	NA	NA	TRBV6-1	TRBJ2-3
TGTGCCAGCAGCCTGGAGACAGGCCCCAGGTCACCCCTCCACTTT	CASSLETGPRSPLHF	NA	NA	TRBV5-4	TRBJ1-6
TGTGCCAGCAGCCTCGGAGAGACCCAGTACTTC	CASSLGETQYF	NA	NA	TRBV12-3/TRBV12-4	TRBJ2-5
TGTGCCAGCAGCTACCAGGGACAGGGGGCGGCCGGGGAGCTGTTTTTT	CASSYQGQGAAGELFF	TRBD1	NA	TRBV5-8	TRBJ2-2
TGTGCCAGCAGTTACAGGGGACAGATCCTAGGTTACGAGCAGTACTTC	CASSYRGQILGYEQYF	TRBD1	once	TRBV6-5	TRBJ2-7